This entry is about one T cell receptor beta chain. The target antigen is unknown. The data stem from a study of beta chain features in type 1 diabetes. Study-level results: Whether HLA type influences TCRB rearrangement remained unresolved here. Among patients with Type 1 diabetes, TCRB CDR3s were moderately but significantly shorter in every one of the four CD4+ subsets.

All of the isolated RNA was reverse transcribed, so expressed TCRB transcripts were sequenced. Assay: immunoSEQ multiplex PCR; the TCRdb copy retains only in-frame clones and omits some. Of 500,000 to 850,000 clones in the sample, over 12% were seen once. Trimming cost V 7 bases and J 3 bases; bases outside gene matches: 4. This CDR3 has 12 residues. Germline assignment: CDR1 SQVTM and CDR2 ANQGSEA. This chain uses TRBV29-1 with TRBJ2-5, with 8 bases aligning to TRBD1. The receptor was derived from a man between 18 and 29 years old with type 1 diabetes. Sequenced sample: naive CD4+ T cells from blood. The CDR3 nucleotides read TGCAGCGGGGGACAGGCAGAAGAGACCCAGTACTTC. Protein: CSGGQAEETQYF. The complete variable domain, with remaining parts taken from reference TRBV29-1 and TRBJ2-5, reads SAVISQKPSRDICQRGTSLTIQCQVDSQVTMMFWYRQQPGQSLTLIATANQGSEATYESGFVIDKFPISRPNLTFSTLTVSNMSPEDSSIYLCSGGQAEETQYFGPGTRLLVL.